One sample yielded the 26 T cell receptor beta chains listed below, sequenced in a study of cytomegalovirus exposure and HLA in healthy donors. The PCR contained 60 Vbeta and 13 Jbeta primers. Assay used: immunoSEQ multiplex PCR; TCRdb lists only in-frame clones, some missing. The sample lists around 130,000 clones, more than 80% seen once, with 1% in the top ten. Sequences were obtained from PBMCs. These receptors were obtained from a man in his forties in good health and CMV-seronegative.

The count of this clone is one. The V and J genes are TRBV6-1 and TRBJ2-7; D remains ambiguous. The CDR3 totals 12 residues. CDR1 MNHNS and CDR2 SASEGT come from the germline V gene. Trimming took 4 bases from V and 1 from J, leaving 5 bases between them. DNA for the CDR3: TGTGCCAGCAGTGCAGGATCCTACGAGCAGTACTTC. Its protein is CASSAGSYEQYF.

A single count supports this clone. The gene calls are TRBV5-1 and TRBJ1-5; 7 bases map to TRBD1. The CDR3 consists of 15 residues. The V gene's germline CDR1 is SGHRS and CDR2 YFSETQ. The V and J ends lost 1 base and 3 bases, in that order; junction bases with no gene match: 4. The CDR3 DNA sequence: TGCGCCAGCAGCTTGCAAGGGGGCGACAATCAGCCCCAGCATTTT. This translates into CASSLQGGDNQPQHF.

The genes are TRBV19 and TRBJ1-5, with TRBD1 matching 9 bases. Germline lookup yields CDR1 LNHDA and CDR2 SQIVND (reference sequence). V gave up 1 base and J gave up 6 bases; unmatched junction bases: 4. The CDR3 is made up of 15 amino acids. This CDR3 reads CASSIGGQGFQPQHF. DNA of the CDR3: TGTGCCAGTAGTATAGGGGGACAGGGCTTTCAGCCCCAGCATTTT.

The rearrangement links TRBV29-1 to TRBJ1-2, with 8 bases that match TRBD1. The germline CDR1 and CDR2 sequences are SQVTM and ANQGSEA. The J segment lost 8 bases and the V segment lost 7 bases, leaving 9 bases of the junction unmatched. The length of the CDR3 is 12 residues. The CDR3 loop is CSARQGLSGYTF. The CDR3 DNA reads as TGCAGCGCCCGACAGGGGTTGAGCGGCTACACCTTC.

The chain carries TRBV18 and TRBJ1-1; D might be TRBD1 (6 bases). The CDR3 consists of 14 residues. Germline V gene sequence: CDR1 KGHSH, CDR2 LQKENI. V was pared by 6 bases and J by 1 base, with 12 bases between. In DNA, the CDR3 is TGTGCCAGCTCCCCAGGACAGTCGAACACTGAAGCTTTCTTT. The encoded protein is CASSPGQSNTEAFF.

This chain uses TRBV6-5 with TRBJ1-1; the D is unclear. The CDR3 spans 14 residues. The ends were cut back, 6 bases at V and 1 base at J, with 12 bases in the middle. Germline V gene sequence: CDR1 MNHEY, CDR2 SVGAGI. The DNA of the CDR3 is TGTGCCAGCAGATTGAGGGCTTGGAACACTGAAGCTTTCTTT. Residues: CASRLRAWNTEAFF.

The chain carries TRBV11-2 and TRBJ1-1; D is ambiguous. The V gene's germline CDR1 is SGHAT and CDR2 FQNNGV. The CDR3 is 15 amino acids. The germline V and J ends were trimmed by 0 bases and 1 base, with 9 bases remaining between them. CDR3 sequence reads: CASSLDSVANTEAFF. In DNA, the CDR3 is TGTGCCAGCAGCTTAGATTCGGTAGCGAACACTGAAGCTTTCTTT.

The chain links TRBV2 to TRBJ2-3; D uncertain. This CDR3 has 12 amino acids. Deletions cut 5 bases from V and 5 bases from J, with 8 bases between. Germline loops: CDR1 SNHLY, CDR2 FYNNEI. The CDR3 region is CASSQVRDTQYF. As DNA, the CDR3 is TGTGCCAGCAGTCAGGTGAGAGATACGCAGTATTTT.

This rearrangement joins TRBV29-1 to TRBJ2-7, with TRBD1 matching over 7 bases. The V gene end was trimmed by 6 bases and the J gene end by 0 bases; junction bases not matched to a gene: 8. Germline lookup yields CDR1 SQVTM and CDR2 ANQGSEA. This CDR3 has 14 residues. CDR3 DNA: TGCAGCGTGAGGGACAGACCGAGCTCCTACGAGCAGTACTTC. Amino acids: CSVRDRPSSYEQYF.

The J gene is TRBJ2-7, the V gene TRBV5-4; a possible D gene is TRBD1 (6 bases). The CDR3 is 13 amino acids. Trimming left V 0 bases short and J 9 bases short, with 13 bases between. CDR1 is SGHNT and CDR2 is YYREEE in the germline V gene (reference sequence). CDR3 nucleotides: TGTGCCAGCAGCTTGGGACCAGAACAGGGGCAGTACTTC. This sequence encodes CASSLGPEQGQYF.

The chain employs TRBV28 and TRBJ2-7, with 12 bases aligning to TRBD1. The CDR3 has 15 residues. The germline V gene has CDR1 MDHEN and CDR2 SYDVKM. The V gene end was trimmed by 2 bases and the J gene end by 9 bases; junction bases not matched to a gene: 8. The CDR3, as DNA: TGTGCCAGCAGTTTACTTCCGGGACAGGGGGCACCGCAGTACTTC. Residues: CASSLLPGQGAPQYF.

The V call is TRBV28, the J call TRBJ1-1; D might be TRBD1 (6 bases). This CDR3 comprises 13 residues. V was clipped by 6 bases and J by 4 bases, with 12 bases between them. From germline, CDR1 is MDHEN and CDR2 SYDVKM. The CDR3 DNA reads TGTGCCAGCAGGCTTCTCAGGGGCACTGAAGCTTTCTTT. Its translation is CASRLLRGTEAFF.

V and J are TRBV19 and TRBJ1-5; tentatively, D is TRBD1 (6 bases). Germline-derived CDR1 and CDR2 are LNHDA and SQIVND (reference sequence). CDR3 length: 12 residues. Trimming took 5 bases from V and 6 from J, leaving 8 bases between them. The CDR3 here is CASSVQGQPQHF. The CDR3 DNA sequence: TGTGCCAGTAGTGTACAGGGTCAGCCCCAGCATTTT.

This clone was counted a few times. The chain is built from TRBV5-1 and TRBJ1-3; D is unresolved. Trimming shortened V by 4 bases and J by 0 bases, and 8 bases separated the two germline ends. CDR1 and CDR2 (germline): SGHRS, YFSETQ. The CDR3 has 14 amino acids. CDR3 in amino acids: CASSISGSGNTIYF. DNA for the CDR3: TGCGCCAGCAGCATCTCGGGCTCTGGAAACACCATATATTTT.

The chain is built from TRBV2 and TRBJ2-7, with 9 bases lining up with TRBD1. Germline CDR1 reads SNHLY; CDR2 reads FYNNEI. The CDR3 has 13 amino acids. V lost 6 bases to trimming and J lost 2 bases; unmatched junction nucleotides: 2. CDR3 sequence: CASRYRGPYEQYF. In DNA form, the CDR3 reads TGTGCCAGCAGATACAGGGGGCCCTACGAGCAGTACTTC.

CDR3 sequence (DNA): TGTGCCAGCAGCCGGGGGGGGCTAGATGGTAATTCACCCCTCCACTTT. This encodes CASSRGGLDGNSPLHF. The chain recombines TRBV7-6 with TRBJ1-6; possibly TRBD1 for D (6 bases). Trimming pared 5 bases from V and 6 bases from J, leaving 17 bases between. This CDR3 contains 16 residues. Germline V gene lookup returns CDR1 SGHVS and CDR2 FNYEAQ.

The V and J genes are TRBV28 and TRBJ2-5, with unresolved D. Germline V gene sequence: CDR1 MDHEN, CDR2 SYDVKM. There are 14 residues in the CDR3. The V and J ends lost 3 bases and 5 bases respectively, with 13 bases between them. This CDR3 reads CASSLRGFGETQYF. The CDR3 DNA reads TGTGCCAGCAGTTTGAGAGGCTTTGGGGAGACCCAGTACTTC.

The rearrangement joins TRBV9 to TRBJ1-2; D possibly corresponds to TRBD1 (6 bases). CDR1 is SGDLS, CDR2 YYNGEE, per germline. This CDR3 is 13 amino acids long. V lost 0 bases and J 4 bases, leaving 7 bases between the germline ends. CDR3 sequence reads: CASSVEGGYGYTF. The CDR3 DNA is TGTGCCAGCAGCGTAGAAGGGGGCTATGGCTACACCTTC.

The chain employs TRBV5-4 and TRBJ1-1, with 11 bases matching TRBD1. V shed 2 bases, J shed 5 bases, and the junction held 5 bases outside the gene matches. Germline V gene lookup returns CDR1 SGHNT and CDR2 YYREEE (reference sequence). CDR3 length: 15 amino acids. This chain's CDR3 is CASSLGQGAVTEAFF. The CDR3 DNA follows: TGTGCCAGCAGCTTAGGACAGGGGGCCGTGACTGAAGCTTTCTTT. Filled out from reference TRBV5-4 and TRBJ1-1, the complete variable domain reads ETGVTQSPTHLIKTRGQQVTLRCSSQSGHNTVSWYQQALGQGPQFIFQYYREEENGRGNFPPRFSGLQFPNYSSELNVNALELDDSALYLCASSLGQGAVTEAFFGQGTRLTVV.

The rearrangement joins TRBV2 to TRBJ1-1; weak D call: TRBD1 (5 bases). The CDR3 runs to 15 residues. V was shortened by 8 bases and J by 1 base, with 17 bases between the two germline ends. Germline V gene sequence: CDR1 SNHLY, CDR2 FYNNEI. The CDR3 loop reads CASDTQGLWNTEAFF. The CDR3 nucleotides read TGTGCCAGCGATACTCAGGGACTTTGGAACACTGAAGCTTTCTTT.

In nucleotides, the CDR3 is TGTGCCAGCGTACCGGACAACTCTAACTATGGCTACACCTTC. It yields the protein CASVPDNSNYGYTF. V is TRBV2 and J is TRBJ1-2, with D perhaps matching TRBD1 (5 bases). This CDR3 comprises 14 residues. CDR1 and CDR2 (germline): SNHLY, FYNNEI. Between the trimmed V and J ends, which lost 8 bases and 0 bases, there was a span of 13 bases.

The gene calls are TRBV7-3 and TRBJ2-3, with a tentative D call TRBD1 (5 bases). The germline V gene has CDR1 SGHTA and CDR2 FQGTGA. Deletions cut 0 bases from V and 2 bases from J, with 6 bases between. This CDR3 region has 14 residues. The CDR3 spells CASSLTGPTDTQYF. DNA of the CDR3: TGTGCCAGCAGCTTAACGGGGCCCACAGATACGCAGTATTTT. Using reference TRBV7-3 and TRBJ2-3 for the parts outside the CDR3, the full variable domain is GAGVSQTPSNKVTEKGKYVELRCDPISGHTALYWYRQSLGQGPEFLIYFQGTGAADDSGLPNDRFFAVRPEGSVSTLKIQRTERGDSAVYLCASSLTGPTDTQYFGPGTRLTVL.

The chain carries TRBV9 and TRBJ1-2; 8 bases align to TRBD1. CDR3 length: 15 residues. Per the germline V gene, CDR1 is SGDLS and CDR2 is YYNGEE. The ends lost 6 bases at V and 0 bases at J; junction bases unmatched: 7. This chain's CDR3 is CASNRQGTANYGYTF. The CDR3 DNA follows: TGTGCCAGCAACAGACAGGGGACCGCTAACTATGGCTACACCTTC.

The chain is built from TRBV11-1 and TRBJ2-5; D uncertain. CDR3 length equals 16 residues. Germline loops: CDR1 SGHAT, CDR2 FQDESV (reference sequence). Trimming took 1 base from V and 1 from J, leaving 13 bases between them. CDR3 protein: CASSLGQVPVQETQYF. DNA of the CDR3: TGTGCCAGCAGCTTAGGGCAGGTACCGGTCCAAGAGACCCAGTACTTC.

This clone was detected only a few times. The rearrangement uses TRBV2 and TRBJ1-2; 9 nucleotides align to TRBD1. Germline assignment: CDR1 SNHLY and CDR2 FYNNEI. The CDR3 covers 16 residues. J lost 5 bases, V lost 5 bases, and 12 bases had no gene match. CDR3 DNA: TGTGCCAGCAGTACCGGGACAGGGACTAAAGGTTATGGCTACACCTTC. Amino acid sequence: CASSTGTGTKGYGYTF.

The chain joins TRBV6-4 to TRBJ1-1; D remains ambiguous. The CDR3 is 16 amino acids. In germline, CDR1 is MRHNA, CDR2 SNTAGT. The V end was cut by 3 bases, the J end by 4 bases, with 18 bases between. CDR3 loop: CASSEPRGFKGTEAFF. The CDR3 DNA reads TGTGCCAGCAGTGAGCCCCGGGGTTTTAAGGGCACTGAAGCTTTCTTT.